This is a list of T cell receptor beta chains from one sample in a study of T-cell memory formation after mild COVID-19. Each CDR3 protein is one row after TCRdb ran MiXCR on the 5' RACE reads. The sample includes some 340,000 distinct CDR3 sequences, around 13% of them seen just once. Sequenced: PBMCs or a T cell subset sorted from them (not recorded which). Receptor source: a man younger than 35 who had mild COVID-19 (a few samples of this study predate the infection). Cell type and time point are not known. Both conserved end residues are part of each CDR3. Fields, in order: clone size, D gene, V gene, J gene, CDR3 length, CDR3 protein, CDR3 DNA. A D gene is named only where the DNA matches it firmly. Size is stated for part of the rows, as once, few or many counts, or as a class when the clone is expanded.

abundance: -; d_gene: TRBD1; v_gene: TRBV12-3/TRBV12-4; j_gene: TRBJ1-5; len: 13; CDR3aa: CASSQPDRGTQHF; CDR3nt: TGTGCCAGCAGTCAGCCGGACAGGGGGACCCAGCATTTT
abundance: few; d_gene: TRBD1; v_gene: TRBV7-2; j_gene: TRBJ1-2; len: 17; CDR3aa: CASSSPGVGQGDYGYTF; CDR3nt: TGTGCCAGCAGCTCACCGGGGGTGGGACAGGGTGACTATGGCTACACCTTC
abundance: once; d_gene: -; v_gene: TRBV24-1; j_gene: TRBJ1-5; len: 13; CDR3aa: CATGGHSNQPQHF; CDR3nt: TGTGCCACCGGGGGACATAGCAATCAGCCCCAGCATTTT
abundance: -; d_gene: -; v_gene: TRBV4-1; j_gene: TRBJ2-3; len: 15; CDR3aa: CASRATQTSTDTQYF; CDR3nt: TGCGCCAGCAGGGCGACACAAACTAGCACAGATACGCAGTATTTT
abundance: -; d_gene: -; v_gene: TRBV5-5; j_gene: TRBJ2-7; len: 14; CDR3aa: CASSSGTERYEQYF; CDR3nt: TGTGCCAGCAGCTCCGGGACGGAACGCTACGAGCAGTACTTC
abundance: -; d_gene: -; v_gene: TRBV12-5; j_gene: TRBJ1-5; len: 13; CDR3aa: CASGFESGLPQHF; CDR3nt: TGTGCTAGTGGTTTCGAGTCAGGGCTGCCCCAGCATTTT
abundance: few; d_gene: -; v_gene: TRBV18; j_gene: TRBJ1-3; len: 15; CDR3aa: CASSLGRQNGNTIYF; CDR3nt: TGTGCCAGCTCACTCGGACGTCAAAACGGAAACACCATATATTTT
abundance: few; d_gene: TRBD1; v_gene: TRBV7-8; j_gene: TRBJ1-5; len: 14; CDR3aa: CASSSDRGGQPQHF; CDR3nt: TGTGCCAGCAGCTCCGACAGGGGAGGACAGCCCCAGCATTTT
abundance: -; d_gene: -; v_gene: TRBV7-9; j_gene: TRBJ2-5; len: 13; CDR3aa: CASSSRYQETQYF; CDR3nt: TGTGCCAGCAGCTCCAGGTACCAAGAGACCCAGTACTTC
abundance: few; d_gene: -; v_gene: TRBV15; j_gene: TRBJ1-2; len: 13; CDR3aa: CATSNDRSYGYTF; CDR3nt: TGTGCCACCAGCAATGACAGGAGCTATGGCTACACCTTC
abundance: -; d_gene: TRBD1; v_gene: TRBV5-1; j_gene: TRBJ1-1; len: 14; CDR3aa: CASSDRDVNTEAFF; CDR3nt: TGCGCCAGCAGCGACAGGGACGTGAACACTGAAGCTTTCTTT
abundance: -; d_gene: -; v_gene: TRBV9; j_gene: TRBJ2-1; len: 16; CDR3aa: CASSVDRLVSYNEQFF; CDR3nt: TGTGCCAGCAGCGTAGATAGACTAGTGTCCTACAATGAGCAGTTCTTC
abundance: few; d_gene: TRBD1; v_gene: TRBV7-9; j_gene: TRBJ1-1; len: 14; CDR3aa: CASSLGQGETEAFF; CDR3nt: TGTGCCAGCAGCTTGGGACAGGGTGAAACTGAAGCTTTCTTT
abundance: few; d_gene: TRBD2; v_gene: TRBV6-5; j_gene: TRBJ2-1; len: 14; CDR3aa: CASKGGGAANEQFF; CDR3nt: TGTGCCAGCAAGGGCGGGGGGGCGGCAAATGAGCAGTTCTTC
abundance: few; d_gene: -; v_gene: TRBV6-5; j_gene: TRBJ2-3; len: 12; CDR3aa: CASSQFSGTQYF; CDR3nt: TGTGCCAGCAGTCAGTTTAGTGGTACGCAGTATTTT
abundance: -; d_gene: -; v_gene: TRBV2; j_gene: TRBJ1-1; len: 12; CDR3aa: CATRRLNTEAFF; CDR3nt: TGTGCCACACGGAGACTGAACACTGAAGCTTTCTTT
abundance: many; d_gene: TRBD1; v_gene: TRBV27; j_gene: TRBJ2-1; len: 15; CDR3aa: CASSLGQGFYNEQFF; CDR3nt: TGTGCCAGCAGTTTGGGACAGGGGTTCTACAATGAGCAGTTCTTC
abundance: few; d_gene: -; v_gene: TRBV28; j_gene: TRBJ1-1; len: 14; CDR3aa: CASSPPDPIGSGFF; CDR3nt: TGTGCCAGCAGTCCCCCAGACCCGATCGGATCAGGTTTCTTT
abundance: -; d_gene: -; v_gene: TRBV6-5; j_gene: TRBJ1-2; len: 14; CDR3aa: CASSYSSGIFGYTF; CDR3nt: TGTGCCAGCAGTTATAGTTCAGGGATTTTTGGCTACACCTTC
abundance: -; d_gene: -; v_gene: TRBV4-3; j_gene: TRBJ2-1; len: 17; CDR3aa: CASSQGGGPSSYNEQFF; CDR3nt: TGCGCCAGCAGCCAGGGAGGGGGTCCTAGCTCCTACAATGAGCAGTTCTTC
abundance: few; d_gene: -; v_gene: TRBV5-1; j_gene: TRBJ2-1; len: 15; CDR3aa: CASSLAVTLYNEQFF; CDR3nt: TGCGCCAGCAGCTTGGCTGTGACCTTATACAATGAGCAGTTCTTC
abundance: -; d_gene: TRBD1; v_gene: TRBV4-1; j_gene: TRBJ2-7; len: 15; CDR3aa: CASSHRTGGPYEQYF; CDR3nt: TGCGCCAGCAGCCACCGGACAGGGGGCCCCTACGAGCAGTACTTC
abundance: many; d_gene: TRBD2; v_gene: TRBV7-9; j_gene: TRBJ2-7; len: 14; CDR3aa: CASSWGGGPYEQYF; CDR3nt: TGTGCCAGCAGCTGGGGGGGTGGTCCATACGAGCAGTACTTC
abundance: many; d_gene: TRBD1; v_gene: TRBV24-1; j_gene: TRBJ2-3; len: 18; CDR3aa: CATSVADGQGAESDTQYF; CDR3nt: TGTGCCACCAGTGTCGCAGACGGACAGGGGGCTGAGTCAGATACGCAGTATTTT
abundance: -; d_gene: -; v_gene: TRBV20-1; j_gene: TRBJ2-1; len: 13; CDR3aa: CSARAGSGGEQFF; CDR3nt: TGCAGTGCTAGGGCGGGGTCTGGCGGTGAGCAGTTCTTC
abundance: -; d_gene: TRBD1; v_gene: TRBV7-2; j_gene: TRBJ2-7; len: 15; CDR3aa: CASSSIGTGRYEQYF; CDR3nt: TGTGCCAGCAGCTCGATCGGGACAGGGAGGTACGAGCAGTACTTC
abundance: -; d_gene: -; v_gene: TRBV4-1; j_gene: TRBJ1-1; len: 15; CDR3aa: CASGGVGGKTAAAFF; CDR3nt: TGCGCCAGCGGAGGGGTGGGGGGGAAGACGGCGGCGGCTTTCTTT
abundance: -; d_gene: -; v_gene: TRBV7-2; j_gene: TRBJ2-5; len: 13; CDR3aa: CASSFSITETQYF; CDR3nt: TGTGCCAGCAGCTTTTCAATAACGGAGACCCAGTACTTC
abundance: many; d_gene: -; v_gene: TRBV7-6; j_gene: TRBJ1-1; len: 13; CDR3aa: CASSLAGGSEAFF; CDR3nt: TGTGCCAGCAGCCTGGCGGGTGGGTCTGAAGCTTTCTTT
abundance: -; d_gene: -; v_gene: TRBV6-2/TRBV6-3; j_gene: TRBJ2-1; len: 15; CDR3aa: CASSYGRQGTDEQFF; CDR3nt: TGTGCCAGCAGTTATGGGCGTCAGGGGACGGATGAGCAGTTCTTC
abundance: few; d_gene: -; v_gene: TRBV27; j_gene: TRBJ1-4; len: 13; CDR3aa: CASSLVGEGKLFF; CDR3nt: TGTGCCAGCAGTTTAGTCGGAGAGGGAAAACTGTTTTTT
abundance: -; d_gene: TRBD1; v_gene: TRBV6-4; j_gene: TRBJ1-5; len: 20; CDR3aa: CASSELAKGQGIHSNQPQHF; CDR3nt: TGTGCCAGCAGTGAATTGGCTAAGGGACAGGGGATTCATAGCAATCAGCCCCAGCATTTT
abundance: -; d_gene: TRBD1; v_gene: TRBV10-3; j_gene: TRBJ1-5; len: 14; CDR3aa: CAISESGTDQPQHF; CDR3nt: TGTGCCATCAGTGAATCCGGGACAGATCAGCCCCAGCATTTT
abundance: few; d_gene: TRBD1; v_gene: TRBV6-5; j_gene: TRBJ1-2; len: 14; CDR3aa: CASKRQGRHYGYTF; CDR3nt: TGTGCCAGCAAGAGACAGGGTCGGCACTATGGCTACACCTTC
abundance: many; d_gene: -; v_gene: TRBV7-9; j_gene: TRBJ1-2; len: 12; CDR3aa: CASSLEAFGYTF; CDR3nt: TGTGCCAGCAGCTTAGAGGCCTTTGGCTACACCTTC
abundance: few; d_gene: -; v_gene: TRBV18; j_gene: TRBJ2-5; len: 14; CDR3aa: CASSPRQAQETQYF; CDR3nt: TGTGCCAGCTCACCACGACAGGCCCAAGAGACCCAGTACTTC
abundance: few; d_gene: -; v_gene: TRBV10-2; j_gene: TRBJ1-2; len: 14; CDR3aa: CASSESTSVNGYTF; CDR3nt: TGCGCCAGCAGTGAGTCGACAAGCGTAAATGGCTACACCTTC
abundance: many; d_gene: TRBD1; v_gene: TRBV27; j_gene: TRBJ1-6; len: 16; CDR3aa: CASSRRSGTGDSPLHF; CDR3nt: TGTGCCAGCAGTCGACGATCCGGGACAGGGGATTCACCCCTCCACTTT
abundance: -; d_gene: TRBD1; v_gene: TRBV28; j_gene: TRBJ1-3; len: 15; CDR3aa: CASSEGQFSGNTIYF; CDR3nt: TGTGCCAGCAGTGAGGGACAGTTCTCTGGAAACACCATATATTTT
abundance: many; d_gene: -; v_gene: TRBV29-1; j_gene: TRBJ2-5; len: 14; CDR3aa: CSVDRDPRSETQYF; CDR3nt: TGCAGCGTTGACCGGGACCCACGATCGGAGACCCAGTACTTC
abundance: few; d_gene: -; v_gene: TRBV20-1; j_gene: TRBJ2-1; len: 15; CDR3aa: CSAREEPSSYNEQFF; CDR3nt: TGCAGTGCTAGAGAGGAACCCAGCTCCTACAATGAGCAGTTCTTC
abundance: -; d_gene: -; v_gene: TRBV5-1; j_gene: TRBJ2-3; len: 13; CDR3aa: CASSSVRRDTQYF; CDR3nt: TGCGCCAGCAGCTCAGTCCGGAGGGATACGCAGTATTTT
abundance: -; d_gene: -; v_gene: TRBV11-2; j_gene: TRBJ2-3; len: 16; CDR3aa: CASSFFSGLGTDTQYF; CDR3nt: TGTGCCAGCAGCTTTTTTAGCGGCCTAGGGACAGATACGCAGTATTTT
abundance: few; d_gene: -; v_gene: TRBV27; j_gene: TRBJ1-2; len: 14; CDR3aa: CASSLSGQLYGYTF; CDR3nt: TGTGCCAGCAGTTTATCAGGGCAGCTCTATGGCTACACCTTC
abundance: few; d_gene: TRBD2; v_gene: TRBV5-1; j_gene: TRBJ2-3; len: 16; CDR3aa: CASSPGPSGVGDTQYF; CDR3nt: TGCGCCAGCAGTCCCGGGCCTAGCGGGGTTGGAGATACGCAGTATTTT
abundance: few; d_gene: -; v_gene: TRBV4-2; j_gene: TRBJ1-3; len: 13; CDR3aa: CASSPNAGNTIYF; CDR3nt: TGTGCCAGCAGCCCCAACGCGGGAAACACCATATATTTT
abundance: few; d_gene: -; v_gene: TRBV27; j_gene: TRBJ2-3; len: 12; CDR3aa: CAAADLADTQYF; CDR3nt: TGTGCCGCCGCGGACCTCGCAGATACGCAGTATTTT
abundance: -; d_gene: TRBD1; v_gene: TRBV30; j_gene: TRBJ2-2; len: 12; CDR3aa: CAWGQGSGELFF; CDR3nt: TGTGCCTGGGGACAGGGGTCCGGGGAGCTGTTTTTT
abundance: few; d_gene: TRBD1; v_gene: TRBV7-9; j_gene: TRBJ2-1; len: 14; CDR3aa: CASNPDRGMGEQFF; CDR3nt: TGTGCCAGCAACCCGGACAGGGGAATGGGTGAGCAGTTCTTC
abundance: few; d_gene: -; v_gene: TRBV6-5; j_gene: TRBJ1-6; len: 14; CDR3aa: CASSYLGTGSPLHF; CDR3nt: TGTGCCAGCAGTTACCTCGGGACGGGCTCACCCCTCCACTTT
abundance: few; d_gene: -; v_gene: TRBV4-1; j_gene: TRBJ2-2; len: 11; CDR3aa: CASSRPGELFF; CDR3nt: TGCGCCAGCAGCCGGCCCGGCGAGCTGTTTTTT
abundance: -; d_gene: -; v_gene: TRBV9; j_gene: TRBJ2-7; len: 16; CDR3aa: CASSVATSSSSYEQYF; CDR3nt: TGTGCCAGCAGCGTAGCTACTAGCAGTAGCTCCTACGAGCAGTACTTC
abundance: few; d_gene: -; v_gene: TRBV27; j_gene: TRBJ2-7; len: 13; CDR3aa: CASGLGLPYEQYF; CDR3nt: TGTGCCAGCGGGTTGGGACTCCCCTACGAGCAGTACTTC
abundance: few; d_gene: TRBD1; v_gene: TRBV6-5; j_gene: TRBJ2-7; len: 14; CDR3aa: CASRPDRGSNEQYF; CDR3nt: TGTGCCAGCAGACCCGACAGGGGGTCCAACGAGCAGTACTTC
abundance: -; d_gene: -; v_gene: TRBV5-4; j_gene: TRBJ1-1; len: 15; CDR3aa: CASSLGQWGNTEAFF; CDR3nt: TGTGCCAGCAGCTTGGGACAGTGGGGGAACACTGAAGCTTTCTTT